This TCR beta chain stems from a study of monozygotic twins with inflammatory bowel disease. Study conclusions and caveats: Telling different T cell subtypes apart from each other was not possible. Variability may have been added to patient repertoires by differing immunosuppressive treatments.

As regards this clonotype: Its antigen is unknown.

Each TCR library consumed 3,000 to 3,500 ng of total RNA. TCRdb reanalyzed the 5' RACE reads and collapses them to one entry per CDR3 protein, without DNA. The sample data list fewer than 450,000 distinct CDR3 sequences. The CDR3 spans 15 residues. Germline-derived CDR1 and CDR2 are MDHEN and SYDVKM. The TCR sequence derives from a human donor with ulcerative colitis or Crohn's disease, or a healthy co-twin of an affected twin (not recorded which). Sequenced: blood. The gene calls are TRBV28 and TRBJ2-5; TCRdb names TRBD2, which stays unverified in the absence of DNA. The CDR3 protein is CASSFGGTTGETQYF.